This T cell receptor beta chain was obtained from a study of T-cell reconstitution after alpha-beta-depleted transplantation in children. The CDR3 runs 15 residues. V was cut by 3 bases and J by 9 bases, with 23 bases left in between. The germline gives CDR1 DFQATT, CDR2 SNEGSKA (reference sequence). Unique molecular identifiers were incorporated into the prepared TCRbeta library. TCRdb processed the PCR reads anew with MiXCR; each CDR3 protein has one entry. The sample holds approximately 210,000 distinct CDR3 sequences, about 14% seen once. The sequence was collected from a human donor who donated a stem cell graft to a child with acute lymphoblastic leukemia. The sequencing here drew on PBMCs from the stem cell graft donor, taken from the stem cell graft. The rearrangement joins TRBV20-1 to TRBJ2-5; D possibly matches TRBD1 or TRBD2 (5 bases each). The CDR3 protein is CSARDTRESSGPQYF. The CDR3 DNA reads as TGCAGTGCTAGGGACACCAGGGAGTCTAGTGGGCCCCAGTACTTC.